The present T cell receptor beta chain was sequenced within a study of neurological immune-mediated disorders. Study-wide results and limits: Neither clinical nor MRI features were found to be associated with the multiple sclerosis repertoire cluster. The repertoires of 18 of 34 multiple sclerosis patients were placed by phylogenetic grouping in a single related-CDR3 cluster, which may be a signature.

The authors made cDNA by 5'RACE with 10-nucleotide random UMIs. TCRdb re-called the 5' RACE reads through MiXCR, storing one row per CDR3 protein. The sample records some 120,000 distinct CDR3 sequences, 3.2% being singletons. Germline lookup yields CDR1 SGDLS and CDR2 YYNGEE. The CDR3 covers 15 residues. Between the trimmed V and J ends, which lost 0 bases and 0 bases, there was a span of 4 bases. This clonotype was detected many times. What it binds is unknown. V gene TRBV9 combines with J gene TRBJ1-6; D is uncertain. Sequencing input: PBMCs. This receptor was identified in a woman aged 30 to 39 with multiple sclerosis. CDR3 protein: CASSVEGSYNSPLHF. The CDR3 nucleotides are TGTGCCAGCAGCGTAGAGGGCTCCTATAATTCACCCCTCCACTTT.